A selection of T cell receptor beta chains follows, all from one sample in a study of T cells in Graves' hyperthyroidism and ophthalmopathy. TCRdb ran MiXCR on the multiplex PCR reads and lists one entry per CDR3 protein. The sample has around 520,000 distinct CDR3 sequences, less than 15% seen once. The sample taken for sequencing was blood. The receptors here all came from a woman aged 35 to 49 with Graves' hyperthyroidism. The CDR3 runs from the conserved cysteine through the conserved F or W. The D gene is left open where the match is weak. Part of the rows lack a size; the others show once, few, many or a class for expanded clones.

TRBV2,.,TRBJ2-7,many,TGTGCCAGCGGAGCAGGGATCCGCGAGCAGTACTTC,CASGAGIREQYF
TRBV19,.,TRBJ1-5,.,TGTGCCAGTAGTCCCAATGGCAATCAGCCCCAGCATTTT,CASSPNGNQPQHF
TRBV29-1,TRBD1,TRBJ1-5,many,TGCAGCGTTGCAGGAGGGGCAGGGGGCCCTAATCAGCCCCAGCATTTT,CSVAGGAGGPNQPQHF
TRBV6-2/TRBV6-3,TRBD1,TRBJ2-7,many,TGTGCCAGCAGAGGACGGGACAGCTCCTACGAGCAGTACTTC,CASRGRDSSYEQYF
TRBV19,.,TRBJ1-1,few,TGTGCCAGTAGTATAGTCTGGGGGATGAACACTGAAGCTTTCTTT,CASSIVWGMNTEAFF
TRBV20-1,TRBD2,TRBJ2-7,.,TGCAGTGCTAGACTAGCGGATACGTCCTCCTACGAGCAGTACTTC,CSARLADTSSYEQYF
TRBV5-1,TRBD2,TRBJ2-1,.,TGCGCCAGCAGCTTTAGCGGGAGTCTGCCCAATGAGCAGTTCTTC,CASSFSGSLPNEQFF
TRBV28,.,TRBJ1-4,many,TGTGCCAGCAGTTTTTTGTCGGGGGTAAGAGATGAAAAACTGTTTTTT,CASSFLSGVRDEKLFF
TRBV6-4,TRBD1,TRBJ1-1,.,TGTGCCAGCAGTGACCGCGCGACAGGGAGGGCTTTCTTT,CASSDRATGRAFF
TRBV20-1,.,TRBJ2-3,many,TGCAGTGCTACCAAGACTGGCACAGATACGCAGTATTTT,CSATKTGTDTQYF
TRBV4-1,.,TRBJ2-1,few,TGCGCCAGCAGCCAAGATTTGCGGAAGACTCACAATGAGCAGTTCTTC,CASSQDLRKTHNEQFF
TRBV7-9,TRBD1,TRBJ2-1,many,TGTGCCAGCAGCTTAGTGGCAGGGGGCAATGAGCAGTTCTTC,CASSLVAGGNEQFF